The next 11 T cell receptor beta chains were all read from a single sample in a study of control samples from healthy donors and cancer patients. Profiling relied on immunoSEQ multiplex PCR, and the TCRdb table lists in-frame clones only, not all of them. The sample has 130,000 or so clones; around nine tenths are singletons. Input material: blood. The receptors come from a man aged 35-49 years in good health.

J is TRBJ2-1 and V is TRBV3-1 (or the pseudogene TRBV3-2); D unresolved. V shed 4 bases and J shed 1 base, with 8 bases lying between them. CDR1 LGHDT and CDR2 YNNKEL come from the germline V gene (reference sequence). This CDR3 is 14 amino acids long. CDR3 DNA sequence: TGTGCCAGCAGCCGCTCGAAATCCTACAATGAGCAGTTCTTC. This translates into CASSRSKSYNEQFF.

This chain uses TRBV9 with TRBJ1-2, with D tentatively TRBD1 (5 bases). The CDR3 length is 14 residues. The germline V gene has CDR1 SGDLS and CDR2 YYNGEE. V lost 1 base to trimming and J lost 4 bases, with 11 bases between them. CDR3 nucleotide sequence: TGTGCCAGCAGCGTACAACAGACAGTCTATGGCTACACCTTC. The encoded protein is CASSVQQTVYGYTF.

This clone was picked up one time. The genes are TRBV19 and TRBJ1-4; TRBD1 is a possible D gene (5 bases). Trimming stripped 8 bases from V and 7 bases from J, with 11 bases between. From germline, CDR1 is LNHDA and CDR2 SQIVND (reference sequence). The CDR3 has 12 residues. The CDR3 spells CASSRDPEKLFF. Here the CDR3 DNA reads TGTGCCAGTTCCAGGGACCCTGAAAAACTGTTTTTT. The full variable domain, rest sourced from reference TRBV19 and TRBJ1-4, is DGGITQSPKYLFRKEGQNVTLSCEQNLNHDAMYWYRQDPGQGLRLIYYSQIVNDFQKGDIAEGYSVSREKKESFPLTVTSAQKNPTAFYLCASSRDPEKLFFGSGTQLSVL.

The chain joins TRBV10-2 to TRBJ1-1; no reliable D call. Trimming removed 6 bases from V and 1 base from J, with 18 bases in between. The CDR3 has 16 residues. Germline CDR1 WSHSY, CDR2 SAAADI. CDR3 amino acids: CASRGQTWQENTEAFF. The CDR3, as DNA: TGCGCCAGCAGAGGTCAGACTTGGCAGGAGAACACTGAAGCTTTCTTT.

V is TRBV30 and J is TRBJ1-3; D gene unclear. V lost 4 bases and J 4 bases, leaving 11 bases between the germline ends. The CDR3 runs to 13 residues. Germline V lookup: CDR1 GTSNPN, CDR2 SVGIG (reference sequence). This chain's CDR3 is CAWTGGNGNTIYF. The DNA of the CDR3 is TGTGCCTGGACCGGTGGGAACGGAAACACCATATATTTT.

The rearrangement joins TRBV7-6 to TRBJ2-5, with D possibly called TRBD1 or TRBD2 (5 bases each). CDR1 is SGHVS and CDR2 is FNYEAQ in the germline V gene. V lost 5 bases, J lost 0 bases, and 13 bases lay in between. The CDR3 runs 15 residues. CDR3 in DNA: TGTGCCAGCAGCCAGGGACGTGGGTACCAAGAGACCCAGTACTTC. Amino acids: CASSQGRGYQETQYF.

This chain uses TRBV24-1 with TRBJ2-2; the match to TRBD1 covers 9 bases. CDR1 is KGHDR, CDR2 SFDVKD, per germline. V was clipped by 1 base and J by 6 bases; unmatched bases: 14. The CDR3 sequence is 19 residues long. DNA for the CDR3: TGTGCCACCAGTGATTTAGGTGGGACAGGGACCTTTAGTTCCGGGGAGCTGTTTTTT. It encodes CATSDLGGTGTFSSGELFF.

The chain employs TRBV6-2 or TRBV6-3 and TRBJ2-1; D call uncertain. Trimming removed 2 bases at V and 8 bases at J, with 7 bases between. The CDR3 runs to 12 residues. From germline, CDR1 is MNHEY and CDR2 SVGEGT. CDR3 nucleotides: TGTGCCAGCAGTTACGACGTTTATGAGCAGTTCTTC. It yields the protein CASSYDVYEQFF.

This chain connects TRBV2 to TRBJ2-6; D remains ambiguous. Germline assignment: CDR1 SNHLY and CDR2 FYNNEI. There are 14 residues in the CDR3. V lost 4 bases, J lost 4 bases, and 8 bases lay in between. CDR3 loop: CASSASKGANVLTF. For the CDR3, the DNA is TGTGCCAGCAGTGCCTCTAAAGGGGCCAACGTCCTGACTTTC.

The chain carries TRBV7-6 and TRBJ1-6; D possibly corresponds to TRBD1 (6 bases). Germline-derived CDR1 and CDR2 are SGHVS and FNYEAQ. The CDR3 length is 15 residues. Between the trimmed V and J ends, which lost 0 bases and 8 bases, there was a span of 11 bases. The CDR3 DNA is TGTGCCAGCAGCTTAGCCACAGGGCTCGATTCACCCCTCCACTTT. It is translated as CASSLATGLDSPLHF.

The count of this clone is one. V is TRBV25-1 and J is TRBJ1-4; a weak D match, TRBD1 (5 bases). Germline V gene lookup returns CDR1 MGHDK and CDR2 SYGVNS. This CDR3 region has 15 residues. The V end lost 3 bases, the J end lost 5 bases, and 13 bases lay between the germline ends. This chain's CDR3 is CASSDWGPWNEKLFF. DNA for the CDR3: TGTGCCAGCAGTGATTGGGGACCCTGGAATGAAAAACTGTTTTTT.